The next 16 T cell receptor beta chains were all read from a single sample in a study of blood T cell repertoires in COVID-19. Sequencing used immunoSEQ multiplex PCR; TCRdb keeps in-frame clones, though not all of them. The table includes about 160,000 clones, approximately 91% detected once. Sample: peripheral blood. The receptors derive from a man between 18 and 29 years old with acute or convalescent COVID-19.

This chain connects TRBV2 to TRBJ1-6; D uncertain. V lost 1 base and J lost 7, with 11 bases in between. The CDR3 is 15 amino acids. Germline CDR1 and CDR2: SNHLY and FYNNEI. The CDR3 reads CASSEVGRGNSPLHF. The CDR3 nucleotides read TGTGCCAGCAGTGAAGTAGGGAGAGGGAATTCACCCCTCCACTTT.

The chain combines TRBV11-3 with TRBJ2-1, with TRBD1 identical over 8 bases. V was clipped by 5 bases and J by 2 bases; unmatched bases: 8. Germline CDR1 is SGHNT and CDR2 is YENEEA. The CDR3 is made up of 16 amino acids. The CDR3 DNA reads TGTGCCAGCAGCCCCACGACAGGGGCCCCCTACAATGAGCAGTTCTTC. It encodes CASSPTTGAPYNEQFF. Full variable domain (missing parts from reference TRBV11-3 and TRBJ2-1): EAGVVQSPRYKIIEKKQPVAFWCNPISGHNTLYWYLQNLGQGPELLIRYENEEAVDDSQLPKDRFSAERLKGVDSTLKIQPAELGDSAVYLCASSPTTGAPYNEQFFGPGTRLTVL.

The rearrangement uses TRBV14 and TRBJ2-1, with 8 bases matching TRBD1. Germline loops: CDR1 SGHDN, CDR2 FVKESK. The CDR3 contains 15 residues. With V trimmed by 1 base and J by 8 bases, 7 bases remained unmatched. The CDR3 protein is CASSQVVTGVDEQFF. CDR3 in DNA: TGTGCCAGCAGCCAAGTTGTGACAGGGGTGGATGAGCAGTTCTTC.

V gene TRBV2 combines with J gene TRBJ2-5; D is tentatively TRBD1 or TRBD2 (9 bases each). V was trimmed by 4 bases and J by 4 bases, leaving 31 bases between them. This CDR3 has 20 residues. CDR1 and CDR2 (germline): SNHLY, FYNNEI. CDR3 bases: TGTGCCAGCAGTGGTCGACAGGGGGAGGCGGGAGGGCCGTGGAGAGAGACCCAGTACTTC. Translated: CASSGRQGEAGGPWRETQYF.

CDR3 sequence: CAWSPSTGKPDTQYF. In nucleotides, the CDR3 is TGTGCCTGGAGTCCCTCGACAGGGAAGCCAGATACGCAGTATTTT. The V and J genes are TRBV30 and TRBJ2-3; the match to TRBD1 covers 7 bases. Germline loops: CDR1 GTSNPN, CDR2 SVGIG (reference sequence). The CDR3 runs 15 residues. Trimming removed 2 bases from V and 4 bases from J; junction bases left unmatched: 9.

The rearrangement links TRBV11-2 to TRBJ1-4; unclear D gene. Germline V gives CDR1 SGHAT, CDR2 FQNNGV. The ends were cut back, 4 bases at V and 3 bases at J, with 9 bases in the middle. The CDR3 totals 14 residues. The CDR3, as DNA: TGTGCCAGCAGCTCAGGTTTCCCTAATGAAAAACTGTTTTTT. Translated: CASSSGFPNEKLFF.

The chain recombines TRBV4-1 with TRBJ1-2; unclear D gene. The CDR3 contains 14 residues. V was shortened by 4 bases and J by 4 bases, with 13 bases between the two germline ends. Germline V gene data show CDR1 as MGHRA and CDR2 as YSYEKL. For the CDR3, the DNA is TGCGCCAGCAGCCCCCAGATAGACTCCTATGGCTACACCTTC. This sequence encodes CASSPQIDSYGYTF.

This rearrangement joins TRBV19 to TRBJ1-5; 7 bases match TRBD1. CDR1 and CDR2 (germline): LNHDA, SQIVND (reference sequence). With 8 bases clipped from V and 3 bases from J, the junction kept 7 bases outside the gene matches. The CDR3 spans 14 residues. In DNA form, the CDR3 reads TGTGCCAGTCACAGGGGTAGGAACAATCAGCCCCAGCATTTT. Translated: CASHRGRNNQPQHF.

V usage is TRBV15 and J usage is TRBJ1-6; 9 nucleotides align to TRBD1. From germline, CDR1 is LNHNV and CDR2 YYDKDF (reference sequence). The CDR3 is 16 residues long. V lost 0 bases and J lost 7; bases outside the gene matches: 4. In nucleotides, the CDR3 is TGTGCCACCAGCAGAGATCCACAGGGGGCAAATTCACCCCTCCACTTT. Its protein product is CATSRDPQGANSPLHF.

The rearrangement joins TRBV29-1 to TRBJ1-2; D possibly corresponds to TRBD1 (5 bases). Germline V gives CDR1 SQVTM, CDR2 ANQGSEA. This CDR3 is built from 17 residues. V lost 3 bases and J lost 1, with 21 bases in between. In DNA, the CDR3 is TGCAGCGTTGATCCCCACTCTGGACAAAGTGTTAACTATGGCTACACCTTC. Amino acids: CSVDPHSGQSVNYGYTF.

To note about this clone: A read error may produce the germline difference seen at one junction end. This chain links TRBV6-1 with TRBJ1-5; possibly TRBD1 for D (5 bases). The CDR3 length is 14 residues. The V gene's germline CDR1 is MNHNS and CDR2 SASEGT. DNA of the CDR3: TGTGCCAGCCGTGACCAGGGAAACAATCAGCCCCAGCATTTT. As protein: CASRDQGNNQPQHF.

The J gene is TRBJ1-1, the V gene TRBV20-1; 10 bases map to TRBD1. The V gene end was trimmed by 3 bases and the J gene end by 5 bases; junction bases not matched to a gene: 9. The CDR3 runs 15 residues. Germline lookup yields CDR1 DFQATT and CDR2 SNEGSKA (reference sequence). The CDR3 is CSASLTGGGWTEAFF. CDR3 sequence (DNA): TGCAGTGCTAGTTTGACAGGGGGCGGATGGACTGAAGCTTTCTTT.

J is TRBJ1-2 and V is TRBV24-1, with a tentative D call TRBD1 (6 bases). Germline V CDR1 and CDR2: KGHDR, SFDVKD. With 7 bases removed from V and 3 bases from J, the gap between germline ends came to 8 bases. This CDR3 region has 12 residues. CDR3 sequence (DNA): TGTGCCACCAGCCGGACAGACTATGGCTACACCTTC. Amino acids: CATSRTDYGYTF.

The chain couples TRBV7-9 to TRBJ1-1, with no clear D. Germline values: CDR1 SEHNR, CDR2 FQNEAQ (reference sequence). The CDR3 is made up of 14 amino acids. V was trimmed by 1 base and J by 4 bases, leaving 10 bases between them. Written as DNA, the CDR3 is TGTGCCAGCAGCTTAGTTCTGAAGAGCACTGAAGCTTTCTTT. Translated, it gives CASSLVLKSTEAFF.

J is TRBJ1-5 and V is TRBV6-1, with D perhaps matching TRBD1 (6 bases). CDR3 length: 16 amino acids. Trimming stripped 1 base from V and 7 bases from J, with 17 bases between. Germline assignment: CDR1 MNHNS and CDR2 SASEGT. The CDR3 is CASSEETRGSGQPQHF. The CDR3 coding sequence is TGTGCCAGCAGTGAAGAGACGAGGGGGAGTGGGCAGCCCCAGCATTTT.

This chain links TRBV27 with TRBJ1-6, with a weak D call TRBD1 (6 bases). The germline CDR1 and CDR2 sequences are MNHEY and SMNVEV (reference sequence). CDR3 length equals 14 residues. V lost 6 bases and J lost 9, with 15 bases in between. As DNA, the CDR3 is TGTGCCAGCAGGCCAGGGGATCTAGGTTCACCCCTCCACTTT. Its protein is CASRPGDLGSPLHF.